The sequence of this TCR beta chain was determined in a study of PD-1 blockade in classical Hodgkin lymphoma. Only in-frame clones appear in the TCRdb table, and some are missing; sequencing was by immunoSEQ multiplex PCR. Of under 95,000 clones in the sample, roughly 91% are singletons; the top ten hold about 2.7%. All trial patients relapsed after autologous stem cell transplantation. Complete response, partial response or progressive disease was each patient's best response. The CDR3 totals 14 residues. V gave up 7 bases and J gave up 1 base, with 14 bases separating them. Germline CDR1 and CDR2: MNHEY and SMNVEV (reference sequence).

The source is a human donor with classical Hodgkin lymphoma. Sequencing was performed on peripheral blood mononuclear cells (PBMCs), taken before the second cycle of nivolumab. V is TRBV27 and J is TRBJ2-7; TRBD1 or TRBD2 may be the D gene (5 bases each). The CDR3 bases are TGTGCCAGCAAGCGGCAGGGCGTTTCCTACGAGCAGTACTTC. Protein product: CASKRQGVSYEQYF.